This passage covers 23 T cell receptor beta chains from one sample sequenced in a study of blood T cell repertoires in COVID-19. The assay was immunoSEQ multiplex PCR, and TCRdb's table has in-frame clones only and misses some. The table has about 240,000 clones, more than 75% seen once. Sequenced sample: PBMCs or T cells enriched from blood (not recorded which). These receptor sequences come from a woman aged 40 to 55 with acute COVID-19.

The chain recombines TRBV7-3 with TRBJ1-1; D is unresolved. The CDR3 length is 13 residues. Germline V CDR1 and CDR2: SGHTA, FQGTGA. Trimming cost V 5 bases and J 6 bases, with 13 bases left between them. In nucleotides, the CDR3 is TGTGCCAGCAGCCCCCGCCCGGGGTCTGAAGCTTTCTTT. It yields the protein CASSPRPGSEAFF.

The rearrangement uses TRBV6-5 and TRBJ2-1, with a weak D call TRBD1 (6 bases). Germline assignment: CDR1 MNHEY and CDR2 SVGAGI. Trimming removed 2 bases at V and 0 bases at J, with 11 bases between. This CDR3 is built from 16 residues. The CDR3 loop reads CASSYGGLSSYNEQFF. The CDR3 DNA follows: TGTGCCAGCAGTTACGGGGGCCTAAGCTCCTACAATGAGCAGTTCTTC.

This chain links TRBV7-3 with TRBJ2-3, with TRBD1 identical over 8 bases. The CDR3 extends over 15 amino acids. CDR1 and CDR2 from the germline V gene are SGHTA and FQGTGA. The ends lost 6 bases at V and 4 bases at J; junction bases unmatched: 9. CDR3 region: CASRHTGGGSDTQYF. CDR3 sequence (DNA): TGTGCCAGCAGACATACAGGGGGAGGATCAGATACGCAGTATTTT.

This rearrangement joins TRBV5-4 to TRBJ2-7; 9 bases match TRBD2. CDR1 SGHNT and CDR2 YYREEE come from the germline V gene (reference sequence). The trim removed 0 bases at V and 2 bases at J, leaving 6 bases unmatched. The CDR3 runs to 16 residues. CDR3 bases: TGTGCCAGCAGCTTGGGTGCTAGCGGGAAAACCTACGAGCAGTACTTC. It specifies CASSLGASGKTYEQYF.

Only a few counts were recorded for this clone. CDR3 loop: CASSEQAAGAAGELFF. In DNA form, the CDR3 reads TGTGCCAGCAGTGAACAAGCGGCGGGAGCCGCCGGGGAGCTGTTTTTT. The chain employs TRBV2 and TRBJ2-2; TRBD2 agrees at 7 bases. Germline CDR1 reads SNHLY; CDR2 reads FYNNEI. V gave up 2 bases and J gave up 6 bases; unmatched junction bases: 9. There are 16 residues in the CDR3. The full variable domain, in which reference TRBV2 and TRBJ2-2 provide the parts outside the CDR3, is EPEVTQTPSHQVTQMGQEVILRCVPISNHLYFYWYRQILGQKVEFLVSFYNNEISEKSEIFDDQFSVERPDGSNFTLKIRSTKLEDSAMYFCASSEQAAGAAGELFFGEGSRLTVL.

This clone was counted once. The chain uses TRBV3-1 (or the pseudogene TRBV3-2) and TRBJ1-2, with no clear D. Germline loops: CDR1 LGHDT, CDR2 YNNKEL (reference sequence). CDR3 size: 14 residues. V dropped 1 base and J dropped 8 bases, with 14 bases sitting between them. CDR3 region: CASSQGIAPRGYTF. The CDR3 DNA is TGTGCCAGCAGCCAAGGGATCGCCCCTAGGGGCTACACCTTC.

This clone has a single count. V usage is TRBV6-5 and J usage is TRBJ1-5, with 9 positions matching TRBD1. Trimming at V came to 5 bases and at J to 5 bases, leaving 7 bases not matched to a gene. This CDR3 contains 15 residues. The germline gives CDR1 MNHEY, CDR2 SVGAGI. The CDR3 nucleotides read TGTGCCAGCAGTCCAACAGGGGGCGGCGATCAGCCCCAGCATTTT. It codes for CASSPTGGGDQPQHF.

V and J are TRBV10-2 and TRBJ2-2; no clear D. CDR3 length: 13 amino acids. The germline V and J ends were trimmed by 0 bases and 7 bases, with 6 bases remaining between them. Germline loops: CDR1 WSHSY, CDR2 SAAADI. In DNA, the CDR3 is TGCGCCAGCAGTGAGTCGGAGCTCGGGGAGCTGTTTTTT. Its translation is CASSESELGELFF.

This clone was recorded only once. The chain recombines TRBV5-4 with TRBJ2-1; 7 bases agree with TRBD2. The V gene end was trimmed by 4 bases and the J gene end by 2 bases; junction bases not matched to a gene: 9. The CDR3 covers 16 residues. CDR1 SGHNT and CDR2 YYREEE come from the germline V gene (reference sequence). The CDR3 sequence: CASSPATSRAYNEQFF. The CDR3 DNA follows: TGTGCCAGCAGCCCCGCGACTAGCAGAGCCTACAATGAGCAGTTCTTC.

The chain recombines TRBV4-2 with TRBJ2-7; possible D gene TRBD2, 5 bases. CDR1 LGHNA and CDR2 YNFKEQ come from the germline V gene. CDR3 length equals 17 residues. V gave up 4 bases and J gave up 2 bases, with 21 bases separating them. This CDR3 is CASSLNPLGADPYEQYF. The CDR3 DNA follows: TGTGCCAGCAGCCTTAACCCGCTAGGAGCGGACCCCTACGAGCAGTACTTC.

The chain links TRBV20-1 to TRBJ1-1; the D gene is possibly TRBD1 (6 bases). This CDR3 region has 11 residues. Looked up from germline, CDR1 is DFQATT and CDR2 is SNEGSKA (reference sequence). The V end was cut by 5 bases, the J end by 6 bases, with 10 bases between. The CDR3 loop reads CSAGRGSEAFF. The CDR3 DNA reads TGCAGTGCTGGCAGGGGTTCTGAAGCTTTCTTT.

The rearrangement links TRBV6-5 to TRBJ2-1, with 9 bases fitting TRBD1. V dropped 9 bases and J dropped 7; count of bases not matched to a gene: 7. Germline assignment: CDR1 MNHEY and CDR2 SVGAGI. The CDR3 sequence is 13 residues long. For the CDR3, the DNA is TGTGCCAGTTGGGACAGGGTGGAAAATGAGCAGTTCTTC. It is translated as CASWDRVENEQFF.

The count of this clone is one. The chain is built from TRBV11-3 and TRBJ2-3, with D tentatively TRBD2 (5 bases). CDR3 length: 14 residues. The ends were cut back, 6 bases at V and 4 bases at J, with 14 bases in the middle. CDR1 is SGHNT and CDR2 is YENEEA in the germline V gene. In DNA, the CDR3 is TGTGCCAGCAGTGGAGGTCCTAGATCAGATACGCAGTATTTT. It encodes CASSGGPRSDTQYF.

The chain links TRBV5-1 to TRBJ1-3, with 7 bases that match TRBD1. J gave up 8 bases and V 4 bases, and 6 bases lay outside the gene matches. This CDR3 comprises 13 residues. Germline CDR1 is SGHRS and CDR2 is YFSETQ. The CDR3 coding sequence is TGCGCCAGCAGCGCTACAGGGGTGGACACCATATATTTT. Its protein is CASSATGVDTIYF.

The J gene is TRBJ2-2, the V gene TRBV6-2 or TRBV6-3, with 10 positions matching TRBD2. The V gene's germline CDR1 is MNHEY and CDR2 SVGEGT. V lost 0 bases and J lost 4; bases outside the gene matches: 5. This CDR3 is 17 amino acids long. CDR3 in DNA: TGTGCCAGCAGTTACTCCAGCGGGAGGGTCGGCACCGGGGAGCTGTTTTTT. Its translation is CASSYSSGRVGTGELFF.

This sequence joins TRBV5-1 and TRBJ1-1, with a tentative D call TRBD1 (6 bases). Germline V gene data show CDR1 as SGHRS and CDR2 as YFSETQ. This CDR3 spans 13 amino acids. V shed 4 bases and J shed 1 base, with 8 bases lying between them. In DNA form, the CDR3 reads TGCGCCAGCAGCCCGGGACAGAACACTGAAGCTTTCTTT. Amino acid sequence: CASSPGQNTEAFF. The full variable domain, rest sourced from reference TRBV5-1 and TRBJ1-1, is KAGVTQTPRYLIKTRGQQVTLSCSPISGHRSVSWYQQTPGQGLQFLFEYFSETQRNKGNFPGRFSGRQFSNSRSEMNVSTLELGDSALYLCASSPGQNTEAFFGQGTRLTVV.

The rearrangement joins TRBV28 to TRBJ2-7, with TRBD2 as a possible D gene (7 bases). Trimming took off 2 bases at V and 7 bases at J, with 15 bases between the two ends. Germline V gives CDR1 MDHEN, CDR2 SYDVKM. The CDR3 contains 14 residues. In nucleotides, the CDR3 is TGTGCCAGCAGTTTAGGGGGCACAGCGGGGGAGCAGTACTTC. Translating it yields CASSLGGTAGEQYF.

The chain recombines TRBV7-3 with TRBJ1-2; D remains unclear. The CDR3 is made up of 16 amino acids. Germline V gives CDR1 SGHTA, CDR2 FQGTGA. Trimming pared 4 bases from V and 6 bases from J, leaving 21 bases between. CDR3 amino acids: CASSYTDPAAADGYTF. The CDR3 DNA reads as TGTGCCAGCAGCTACACGGATCCGGCGGCGGCTGATGGCTACACCTTC. The full variable domain, with the rest looked up from reference TRBV7-3 and TRBJ1-2, is GAGVSQTPSNKVTEKGKYVELRCDPISGHTALYWYRQSLGQGPEFLIYFQGTGAADDSGLPNDRFFAVRPEGSVSTLKIQRTERGDSAVYLCASSYTDPAAADGYTFGSGTRLTVV.

CDR3: CASNRRESDTQYF. CDR3 DNA sequence: TGCGCCAGCAATAGGAGGGAGAGTGATACGCAGTATTTT. The V and J genes are TRBV5-1 and TRBJ2-3; D possibly corresponds to TRBD2 (6 bases). CDR3 size: 13 residues. V was trimmed by 6 bases and J by 6 bases, leaving 14 bases between them. Per the germline V gene, CDR1 is SGHRS and CDR2 is YFSETQ.

The chain employs TRBV7-9 and TRBJ2-2; TRBD1 matches 7 bases. Germline V gives CDR1 SEHNR, CDR2 FQNEAQ (reference sequence). V lost 4 bases to trimming and J lost 1 base; unmatched junction nucleotides: 3. The CDR3 runs to 15 residues. CDR3 residues: CASSSRQGNTGELFF. In DNA form, the CDR3 reads TGTGCCAGCAGCTCCAGACAGGGGAACACCGGGGAGCTGTTTTTT.

The chain recombines TRBV5-6 with TRBJ2-1, with 9 bases aligning to TRBD2. The V segment lost 3 bases and the J segment 6 bases; nucleotides outside the gene matches: 7. The CDR3 loop spans 15 amino acids. Per germline, CDR1 SGHDT and CDR2 YYEEEE. CDR3 sequence: CASSSFGTSLNEQFF. Written as DNA, the CDR3 is TGTGCCAGCAGCTCGTTCGGGACTAGCCTCAATGAGCAGTTCTTC.

This chain joins TRBV16 and TRBJ2-1, with a weak D call TRBD2 (6 bases). Trimming pared 0 bases from V and 8 bases from J, leaving 8 bases between. The CDR3 totals 13 residues. Germline V lookup: CDR1 KGHSY, CDR2 FQNENV. The CDR3 reads CASSQSRGDEQFF. DNA for the CDR3: TGTGCCAGCAGCCAATCGCGGGGCGATGAGCAGTTCTTC.

The V and J genes are TRBV10-1 and TRBJ2-3; no clear D. This CDR3 spans 14 amino acids. Trimming took 0 bases from V and 2 from J, leaving 6 bases between them. CDR1 is WNHNN and CDR2 is SYGVQD in the germline V gene (reference sequence). CDR3 in amino acids: CASSESGTTDTQYF. For the CDR3, the DNA is TGCGCCAGCAGTGAGTCGGGCACCACAGATACGCAGTATTTT.